A selection of T cell receptor beta chains follows, all from one sample in a study of post-analysis software for immune sequencing data. One entry per CDR3 protein, called by TCRdb with MiXCR from the PCR reads. The repertoire holds about 820,000 distinct CDR3 sequences, with roughly 50% as singletons. The sequencing sample was made of blood. All receptors derive from a girl aged 5-17 years with multiple sclerosis. The CDR3 runs from the conserved cysteine through the conserved F or W. A D gene is named only where the DNA matches it firmly. Size is stated for part of the rows, as once, few or many counts, or as a class when the clone is expanded.

>14|TRBJ2-7|TRBD2|TRBV10-1|-
TGCGCCAGCAGTGACTCCGGGGGGACCGCCGAGCAGTACTTC
CASSDSGGTAEQYF
>12|TRBJ1-4|-|TRBV15|few
TGTGCCACCAGCCGCTCGGGGGAAAAACTGTTTTTT
CATSRSGEKLFF
>18|TRBJ2-1|TRBD2|TRBV10-3|-
TGTGCCATCAATAATAGGGGACTAGCGGGGACCTCCTACAATGAGCAGTTCTTC
CAINNRGLAGTSYNEQFF
>13|TRBJ1-1|TRBD1|TRBV10-2|-
TGCGTCAGCATCGACGACAGGGACACTGAAGCTTTCTTT
CVSIDDRDTEAFF
>13|TRBJ1-2|-|TRBV12-3/TRBV12-4|few
TGTGCCAGCAGCGGGACAACTAACTATGGCTACACCTTC
CASSGTTNYGYTF
>16|TRBJ2-7|TRBD1|TRBV20-1|-
TGCAGTGCTGACGACGGAAACAGGGGCCTCTCCTACGAGCAGTACTTC
CSADDGNRGLSYEQYF
>16|TRBJ2-3|TRBD2|TRBV10-1|-
TGCGCCAGCAGTGACGGTAGCGGGGCTAGCACAGATACGCAGTATTTT
CASSDGSGASTDTQYF
>17|TRBJ2-5|TRBD2|TRBV24-1|-
TGTGCCACCAGTGACCCTACTAGCGGGATGGGGTACGAGACCCAGTACTTC
CATSDPTSGMGYETQYF
>14|TRBJ1-1|-|TRBV20-1|-
TGCAGTGCGTGGGGGCCCGGACGGGGACCCGAAGCTTTCTTT
CSAWGPGRGPEAFF
>15|TRBJ2-3|TRBD2|TRBV20-1|-
TGCAGTGCCATTCCCCCTAGCGGGAACACAGATACGCAGTATTTT
CSAIPPSGNTDTQYF
>14|TRBJ1-1|-|TRBV27|-
TGTGCCAGCAGTTTGGCAGGTTACAACACTGAAGCTTTCTTT
CASSLAGYNTEAFF
>16|TRBJ1-2|-|TRBV5-1|-
TGCGCCAGCAGCTTGGCCGGACAGCCCTGGACGGGTGGCTACACCTTC
CASSLAGQPWTGGYTF
>15|TRBJ2-1|-|TRBV18|-
TGTGCCAGCTCACCAAGGAAAAGCTCCTACAATGAGCAGTTCTTC
CASSPRKSSYNEQFF
>14|TRBJ1-2|TRBD1|TRBV5-1|-
TGCGCCAGCAGCTTCAACCCGACAGGGAATGGCTACACCTTC
CASSFNPTGNGYTF
>15|TRBJ2-3|TRBD1|TRBV20-1|once
TGCAGTGCTAGCTATGGGACAGGGGGCGCAGATACGCAGTATTTT
CSASYGTGGADTQYF
>16|TRBJ2-1|TRBD2|TRBV7-2|-
TGTGCCAGCAGCTTAGACGGCGGGGGGACCAATAGGGGGCAGTTCTTC
CASSLDGGGTNRGQFF
>16|TRBJ2-1|TRBD2|TRBV4-2|few
TGTGTCAGCAGCCCTTTTGGCGGGAGGATCCACAATGAGCAGTTCTTC
CVSSPFGGRIHNEQFF
>15|TRBJ2-7|-|TRBV3-1|few
TGTGCCAGCAGCCCGTTCAGCGGCAGCTCCTACGAGCAGTACTTC
CASSPFSGSSYEQYF
>13|TRBJ2-4|TRBD1|TRBV5-6|-
TGTGCCAGCAGCAGGGTGGGACAGGGCATTCAGTACTTC
CASSRVGQGIQYF
>16|TRBJ2-1|TRBD1|TRBV7-9|-
TGTGCCAGCAGCTCTACAGGGACAGGTAGATACAATGAGCAGTTCTTC
CASSSTGTGRYNEQFF
>14|TRBJ2-7|TRBD1|TRBV12-3/TRBV12-4|few
TGTGCCAGCAGTATCCGGGACAGCTCCTACGAGCAGTACTTC
CASSIRDSSYEQYF
>15|TRBJ2-1|TRBD2|TRBV5-1|-
TGCGCCAGCAGCCGTGGGACTATGGGGTTGGATGAGCAGTTCTTC
CASSRGTMGLDEQFF
>14|TRBJ2-3|TRBD2|TRBV6-5|few
TGTGCCAGCAGTGAACGGGGGGGGTTCGATACGCAGTATTTT
CASSERGGFDTQYF
>13|TRBJ2-1|TRBD1|TRBV6-4|-
TGTGCCAGCAGTAGGGACAGTTCCGATGAGCAGTTCTTC
CASSRDSSDEQFF
>15|TRBJ2-1|TRBD2|TRBV2|-
TGTGCCAGCAGTGTGTTAGCGGGAGTATCCAATGAGCAGTTCTTC
CASSVLAGVSNEQFF
>14|TRBJ2-5|TRBD1|TRBV7-9|-
TGTGCCAGCAGCTTCGGGACAGGGGCATCGTGGCAGTACTTC
CASSFGTGASWQYF
>15|TRBJ1-2|TRBD1|TRBV12-3/TRBV12-4|-
TGTGCCAGCAGTTTCCGGGACAGGTTTTTATTAGGCTACACCTTC
CASSFRDRFLLGYTF
>14|TRBJ2-3|-|TRBV4-1|few
TGCGCCAGCAGCCAATATCTAAGGACAGATACGCAGTATTTT
CASSQYLRTDTQYF
>17|TRBJ2-3|TRBD2|TRBV20-1|-
TGCAGTGCTAATAGCCCGCTAGCGGGGGGGCGTTCAGATACGCAGTATTTT
CSANSPLAGGRSDTQYF
>16|TRBJ2-1|-|TRBV5-1|-
TGCGCCAGCAGCTTGGTTGCAGGAGCGACCTACAATGAGCAGTTCTTC
CASSLVAGATYNEQFF
>14|TRBJ2-7|TRBD1|TRBV5-1|-
TGCGCCAGCAGCAAGACAGGGGACTGGGTCGAGCAGTACTTC
CASSKTGDWVEQYF
>13|TRBJ2-1|-|TRBV12-3/TRBV12-4|-
TGTGCCAGCAGACTGGGACGGGTGAATGAGCAGTTCTTC
CASRLGRVNEQFF
>14|TRBJ1-4|TRBD1|TRBV11-1|-
TGTGCCAGCAGCCGGGACAGGGAAGGCGAAAAACTGTTTTTT
CASSRDREGEKLFF
>15|TRBJ1-2|-|TRBV14|-
TGTGCCAGCAGCCAAGATGAAGGAACTAACTATGGCTACACCTTC
CASSQDEGTNYGYTF
>17|TRBJ2-7|TRBD1|TRBV4-1|-
TGCGCCAGCAGCCAAGGAGGGATCGGACAGGGAATGTACGAGCAGTACTTC
CASSQGGIGQGMYEQYF
>17|TRBJ2-6|TRBD1|TRBV7-9|once
TGTGCCAGCAGCCTAGTAGGGACCGGGACAGGTTCCCTCGTCCTGACTTTC
CASSLVGTGTGSLVLTF
>15|TRBJ2-3|-|TRBV5-1|-
TGCGCCAGCAGCTTGGATGGGGGGTTCACAGATACGCAGTATTTT
CASSLDGGFTDTQYF
>15|TRBJ2-1|-|TRBV29-1|few
TGCAGCGTTGAACCAGGGCCCAGCTCCTACAATGAGCAGTTCTTC
CSVEPGPSSYNEQFF
>13|TRBJ1-2|-|TRBV27|-
TGTGCCAGTGGGGGAGCCCTTAACTATGGCTACACCTTC
CASGGALNYGYTF
>13|TRBJ2-7|TRBD2|TRBV5-1|-
TGCGCCAGCAGCGCAGGACTAGCGGTAGAGCAGTACTTC
CASSAGLAVEQYF
>12|TRBJ1-2|-|TRBV6-1|once
TGTACCAGCACCCGGGGGAACTATGGCTACACCTTC
CTSTRGNYGYTF
>15|TRBJ2-5|TRBD2|TRBV7-8|-
TGTGCCAGCAGCTTTGGAGCTAGCGGGATAGAGACCCAGTACTTC
CASSFGASGIETQYF
>14|TRBJ1-2|-|TRBV6-1|-
TGTGCCAGCAGTGGGCTGGGGGGTAACTATGGCTACACCTTC
CASSGLGGNYGYTF
>15|TRBJ2-3|TRBD2|TRBV20-1|-
TGCAGTGCTATTTTTGCGGGAGGGGTTGGAGATACGCAGTATTTT
CSAIFAGGVGDTQYF
>12|TRBJ2-1|-|TRBV20-1|few
TGCAGTGCGGGGAGACTAGACTATGAGCAGTTCTTC
CSAGRLDYEQFF
>14|TRBJ1-1|-|TRBV7-9|many
TGTGCCAGCAGCCTTAGGACAGTGAACACTGAAGCTTTCTTT
CASSLRTVNTEAFF
>19|TRBJ2-1|TRBD2|TRBV10-3|-
TGTGCCATCAGCCAATCCCCTGGGAGCAGCGGGGGGGTTTACAATGAGCAGTTCTTC
CAISQSPGSSGGVYNEQFF
>14|TRBJ2-3|TRBD2|TRBV6-4|-
TGTGCCAGCAGTGAGAGGGGAGGGCCAGATACGCAGTATTTT
CASSERGGPDTQYF
>18|TRBJ2-1|TRBD1|TRBV29-1|-
TGCAGCGTTGAAGTGGTGGGACAGAGTGATTCAGCCTACAATGAGCAGTTCTTC
CSVEVVGQSDSAYNEQFF
>15|TRBJ2-1|-|TRBV3-1|-
TGTGCCAGCAACCAAGATGCTAGCGAGGGCAATGAGCAGTTCTTC
CASNQDASEGNEQFF
>15|TRBJ2-1|TRBD1|TRBV7-3|-
TGTGCCAGCAGCTTAAGGGGACAGCTCTACAATGAGCAGTTCTTC
CASSLRGQLYNEQFF
>14|TRBJ2-7|-|TRBV6-5|-
TGTGCCAGCAGTTCCACTTCCGGGTTTTACGAGCAGTACTTC
CASSSTSGFYEQYF
>14|TRBJ2-2|-|TRBV6-4|-
TGTGCCAGCAGTGACTCTCCGGGCACCGGGGAGCTGTTTTTT
CASSDSPGTGELFF
>16|TRBJ2-1|-|TRBV18|-
TGTGCCAGCTCACCCGAACAGGCCAGCTCCTACAATGAGCAGTTCTTC
CASSPEQASSYNEQFF
>15|TRBJ2-3|TRBD1|TRBV5-1|-
TGCGCCAGCAGCTTGGACAGGGGGTTGGAAGATACGCAGTATTTT
CASSLDRGLEDTQYF
>15|TRBJ1-4|-|TRBV2|-
TGTGCCAGCAGTACAACAGGGTTCGTTAATGAAAAACTGTTTTTT
CASSTTGFVNEKLFF
>19|TRBJ2-6|-|TRBV20-1|few
TGCAGTGCTAGAGATCGAACGGACTTCCTTCGGTCTGGGGCCAACGTCCTGACTTTC
CSARDRTDFLRSGANVLTF
>14|TRBJ1-2|TRBD1|TRBV5-1|-
TGCGCCAGCAGCTTGATAGGCGGACAGGGCAGCTACACCTTC
CASSLIGGQGSYTF
>14|TRBJ2-2|TRBD1|TRBV10-3|-
TGTGCCATCAGACTGACAGGGGGTCCCGGGGAGCTGTTTTTT
CAIRLTGGPGELFF
>15|TRBJ2-3|TRBD2|TRBV7-2|-
TGTGCCAGCAGCTTAGATGGGACTACTACAGATACGCAGTATTTT
CASSLDGTTTDTQYF